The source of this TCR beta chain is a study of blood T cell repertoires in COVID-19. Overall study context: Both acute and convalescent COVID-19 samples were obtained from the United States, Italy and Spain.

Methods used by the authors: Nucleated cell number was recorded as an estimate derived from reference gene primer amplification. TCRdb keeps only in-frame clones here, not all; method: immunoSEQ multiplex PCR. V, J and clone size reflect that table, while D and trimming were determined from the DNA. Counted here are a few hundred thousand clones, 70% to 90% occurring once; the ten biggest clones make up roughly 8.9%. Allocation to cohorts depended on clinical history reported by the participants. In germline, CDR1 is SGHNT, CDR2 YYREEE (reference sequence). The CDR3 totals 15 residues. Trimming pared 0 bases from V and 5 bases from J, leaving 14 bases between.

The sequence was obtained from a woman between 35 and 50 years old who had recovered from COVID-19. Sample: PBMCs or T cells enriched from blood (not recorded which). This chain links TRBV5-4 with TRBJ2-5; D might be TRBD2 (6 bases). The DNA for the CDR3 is TGTGCCAGCAGCTTGGTCCTGGGGGGTCGGGAGACCCAGTACTTC. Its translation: CASSLVLGGRETQYF.